Listed below are T cell receptor beta chains from one sample, sequenced in a study of blood T cell repertoires in COVID-19. Only in-frame clones appear in the TCRdb table, and some are missing; sequencing was by immunoSEQ multiplex PCR. The sample records approximately 100,000 clones, roughly four fifths being singletons. The specimen sequenced was peripheral blood. These TCRs come from a man between 65 and 80 years old with active or convalescent COVID-19. CDR3s include the opening cysteine and the closing phenylalanine or tryptophan. Fields, in order: D gene, J gene, V gene, clone size, CDR3 protein, CDR3 DNA. D genes are given only for firm matches. Part of the rows lack a size; the others show once, few, many or a class for expanded clones.

TRBD1 | TRBJ2-2 | TRBV5-1 | . | CASSQDRGNTGELFF | TGCGCCAGCAGCCAGGACAGGGGTAACACCGGGGAGCTGTTTTTT
. | TRBJ1-5 | TRBV19 | . | CASTHQENSNQPQHF | TGTGCCAGTACCCACCAGGAAAATAGCAATCAGCCCCAGCATTTT
. | TRBJ1-5 | TRBV5-8 | once | CASSLWGGYSNQPQHF | TGTGCCAGCAGCTTGTGGGGGGGATATAGCAATCAGCCCCAGCATTTT
TRBD1 | TRBJ1-6 | TRBV10-3 | . | CAISDSDRVYSPLHF | TGTGCCATCAGTGACTCCGACAGGGTCTATTCACCCCTCCACTTT
TRBD2 | TRBJ2-2 | TRBV2 | many | CASTRGLARKNTGELFF | TGTGCCAGCACAAGGGGACTAGCTAGGAAGAACACCGGGGAGCTGTTTTTT
. | TRBJ1-1 | TRBV2 | . | CASSEGGYNTEAFF | TGTGCCAGCAGTGAGGGAGGGTATAATACTGAAGCTTTCTTT
. | TRBJ1-3 | TRBV12-2 | . | CASRLAGSSTVSGNTIYF | TGTGCAAGTCGCTTAGCTGGGTCTTCGACAGTTTCTGGAAACACCATATATTTT
. | TRBJ2-3 | TRBV27 | . | CASSLKAGTHTQYF | TGTGCCAGCAGTTTAAAGGCCGGGACACATACGCAGTATTTT
TRBD1 | TRBJ2-7 | TRBV6-5 | . | CASSSDRGRKYF | TGTGCCAGCAGCTCGGACAGGGGGCGTAAGTACTTC
. | TRBJ1-6 | TRBV6-5 | . | CASRDNNSPLHF | TGTGCCAGCAGAGACAATAATTCACCCCTCCACTTT
TRBD1 | TRBJ1-1 | TRBV6-5 | . | CASSPGQGGYTEAFF | TGTGCCAGCAGCCCCGGACAGGGAGGGTACACTGAAGCTTTCTTT
TRBD1 | TRBJ1-6 | TRBV6-6 | . | CASSRGPNRGRGNSPLHF | TGTGCCAGCAGTCGGGGGCCGAACAGGGGCAGAGGTAATTCACCCCTCCACTTT
TRBD1 | TRBJ1-2 | TRBV6-6 | . | CASSQPGTGGEAVPDPNYGYTF | TGTGCCAGCAGTCAGCCCGGGACAGGAGGGGAGGCAGTCCCCGACCCAAACTATGGCTACACCTTC
TRBD2 | TRBJ2-1 | TRBV4-2 | . | CASSQEGTGGAHEQFF | TGTGCCAGCAGCCAAGAAGGAACGGGAGGGGCCCATGAGCAGTTCTTC
. | TRBJ1-5 | TRBV30 | . | CAWSTGYLGQPQHF | TGTGCCTGGAGTACAGGATATTTGGGACAGCCCCAGCATTTT
. | TRBJ2-5 | TRBV27 | . | CASSLLGALQETQYF | TGTGCCAGCAGTCTCCTGGGGGCCCTACAAGAGACCCAGTACTTC
. | TRBJ1-5 | TRBV19 | few | CASRNQGNGGNQPQHF | TGTGCCAGTAGAAATCAGGGGAACGGTGGCAATCAGCCCCAGCATTTT
TRBD2 | TRBJ2-2 | TRBV7-2 | few | CASSLLTSGISNTGELFF | TGTGCCAGCAGCCTCCTGACTAGCGGAATTTCGAACACCGGGGAGCTGTTTTTT
TRBD2 | TRBJ2-5 | TRBV5-4 | . | CASSYPGLAEETQYF | TGTGCCAGCAGCTATCCGGGACTAGCGGAAGAGACCCAGTACTTC
. | TRBJ1-1 | TRBV19 | . | CASRTTGQMNTEAFF | TGTGCCAGTAGGACGACGGGACAAATGAACACTGAAGCTTTCTTT
. | TRBJ1-5 | TRBV6-1 | . | CASSEDKGAYQPQHF | TGTGCCAGCAGTGAGGACAAGGGTGCTTATCAGCCCCAGCATTTT
TRBD1 | TRBJ2-7 | TRBV7-8 | . | CASSTRGQAEQYF | TGTGCCAGCAGCACGCGAGGACAGGCCGAGCAGTACTTC
. | TRBJ1-1 | TRBV6-1 | . | CASSERGWQAFF | TGTGCCAGCAGTGAAAGGGGGTGGCAAGCTTTCTTT
. | TRBJ2-7 | TRBV6-6 | many | CASWGDYGLYEQYF | TGTGCCAGCTGGGGAGACTACGGCCTCTACGAGCAGTACTTC
TRBD2 | TRBJ2-2 | TRBV19 | . | CASSVGLANTGELFF | TGTGCCAGTAGTGTGGGACTAGCTAACACCGGGGAGCTGTTTTTT
TRBD2 | TRBJ2-1 | TRBV10-1 | once | CASSETSGRDEQFF | TGCGCCAGCAGTGAAACTAGCGGGAGGGACGAGCAGTTCTTC
. | TRBJ2-7 | TRBV19 | many | CASSKQESYEQYF | TGTGCCAGTAGTAAACAGGAATCCTACGAGCAGTACTTC
TRBD1 | TRBJ2-7 | TRBV14 | . | CASSRRQGRIYEQYF | TGTGCCAGCAGCCGACGACAGGGGCGAATCTACGAGCAGTACTTC
. | TRBJ1-2 | TRBV14 | . | CASSRANYGYTF | TGTGCCAGCAGCCGAGCTAACTATGGCTACACCTTC
TRBD1 | TRBJ1-2 | TRBV5-4 | . | CASSLRTGKSYGYTF | TGTGCCAGCAGCTTAAGGACAGGGAAGAGCTATGGCTACACCTTC
TRBD2 | TRBJ2-1 | TRBV25-1 | few | CASSESGSGREIYNEQFF | TGTGCCAGCAGTGAATCGGGTAGCGGGAGGGAGATCTACAATGAGCAGTTCTTC
. | TRBJ2-1 | TRBV5-1 | once | CASSLSGPYNEQFF | TGCGCCAGCAGCTTAAGCGGGCCTTACAATGAGCAGTTCTTC
. | TRBJ2-2 | TRBV29-1 | . | CSVDSGQTNTGELFF | TGCAGCGTTGATTCAGGACAGACTAACACCGGGGAGCTGTTTTTT
. | TRBJ1-5 | TRBV7-9 | . | CASSLDQGPGNQPQHF | TGTGCCAGCAGCTTAGACCAGGGGCCTGGCAATCAGCCCCAGCATTTT
TRBD1 | TRBJ2-2 | TRBV5-4 | . | CASSSGTGVNTGELFF | TGTGCCAGCAGCTCCGGGACAGGGGTTAACACCGGGGAGCTGTTTTTT
TRBD1 | TRBJ2-5 | TRBV25-1 | few | CASRGVGQVGETQYF | TGTGCCAGCAGGGGAGTTGGACAGGTGGGAGAGACCCAGTACTTC
. | TRBJ2-5 | TRBV7-9 | . | CASSFYEGSRETQYF | TGTGCCAGCAGCTTTTATGAGGGATCCCGAGAGACCCAGTACTTC
TRBD1 | TRBJ1-2 | TRBV27 | few | CASRSGTEYGYTF | TGTGCCAGCAGGTCCGGGACAGAATATGGCTACACCTTC
TRBD1 | TRBJ1-2 | TRBV6-1 | . | CASSERDRGNYGYTF | TGTGCCAGCAGTGAAAGAGACAGGGGTAACTATGGCTACACCTTC
. | TRBJ1-5 | TRBV3-1/TRBV3-2 | once | CASSQENSGTNQPQHF | TGTGCCAGCAGCCAAGAGAATTCCGGGACAAATCAGCCCCAGCATTTT
. | TRBJ2-7 | TRBV3-1/TRBV3-2 | . | CASSQGQEAYEQYF | TGTGCCAGCAGCCAAGGACAGGAGGCCTACGAGCAGTACTTC
TRBD1 | TRBJ1-3 | TRBV20-1 | . | CSASTRGTGNTIYF | TGCAGTGCTAGTACCAGGGGGACTGGAAACACCATATATTTT
TRBD1 | TRBJ1-2 | TRBV28 | few | CASSLLGQGDYGYTF | TGTGCCAGCAGTTTATTGGGACAGGGGGATTATGGCTACACCTTC
. | TRBJ1-2 | TRBV19 | . | CASSIDRNYGYTF | TGTGCCAGTAGTATTGACAGGAACTATGGCTACACCTTC
. | TRBJ2-7 | TRBV4-1 | . | CASSQDPISVPYEQYF | TGCGCCAGCAGCCAAGATCCGATTAGCGTACCCTACGAGCAGTACTTC
TRBD1 | TRBJ1-1 | TRBV5-1 | . | CASSSGQGNTEAFF | TGCGCCAGCAGCTCGGGACAGGGGAACACTGAAGCTTTCTTT
. | TRBJ2-2 | TRBV19 | . | CASSIKSGPDTGELFF | TGTGCCAGTAGTATTAAGAGCGGGCCTGACACCGGGGAGCTGTTTTTT
TRBD1 | TRBJ1-5 | TRBV6-1 | once | CASSETGGEPQHF | TGTGCCAGCAGTGAGACAGGGGGAGAGCCCCAGCATTTT
TRBD2 | TRBJ2-3 | TRBV4-1 | once | CASSLRLAGGDTQYF | TGCGCCAGCAGCCTCCGACTAGCGGGAGGGGATACGCAGTATTTT
. | TRBJ1-2 | TRBV5-1 | . | CASSLEGQVNYGYTF | TGCGCCAGCAGCTTGGAGGGACAAGTCAACTATGGCTACACCTTC
TRBD2 | TRBJ2-3 | TRBV2 | . | CASSGGTSGDTQYF | TGTGCCAGCAGTGGAGGGACTAGCGGGGATACGCAGTATTTT
TRBD1 | TRBJ1-1 | TRBV5-4 | few | CASSFRTGGGNTEAFF | TGTGCCAGCAGCTTTCGGACAGGGGGTGGGAACACTGAAGCTTTCTTT
TRBD2 | TRBJ2-1 | TRBV24-1 | . | CATSEPSGEYNEQFF | TGTGCCACCAGTGAGCCTAGCGGGGAGTACAATGAGCAGTTCTTC
. | TRBJ1-4 | TRBV30 | . | CAWATGRTNNEKLFF | TGTGCCTGGGCTACAGGCCGGACGAACAATGAAAAACTGTTTTTT
TRBD2 | TRBJ2-1 | TRBV7-6 | . | CASSISGTRGNEQFF | TGTGCCAGCAGCATATCCGGGACTAGAGGCAATGAGCAGTTCTTC